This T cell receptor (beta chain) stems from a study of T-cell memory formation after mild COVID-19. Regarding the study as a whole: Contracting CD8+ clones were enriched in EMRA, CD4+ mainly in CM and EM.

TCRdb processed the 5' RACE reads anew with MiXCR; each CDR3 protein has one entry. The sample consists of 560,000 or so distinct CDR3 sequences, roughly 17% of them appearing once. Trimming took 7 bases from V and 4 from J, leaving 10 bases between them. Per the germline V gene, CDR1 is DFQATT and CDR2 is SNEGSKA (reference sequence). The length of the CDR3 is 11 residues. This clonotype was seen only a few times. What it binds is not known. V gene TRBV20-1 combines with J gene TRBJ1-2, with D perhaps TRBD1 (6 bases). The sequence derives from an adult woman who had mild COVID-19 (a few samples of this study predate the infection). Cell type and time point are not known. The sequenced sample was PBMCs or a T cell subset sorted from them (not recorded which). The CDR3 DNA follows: TGCAGTGAGGGGGGCGTCTATGGCTACACCTTC. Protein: CSEGGVYGYTF.